What follows are 21 T cell receptor beta chains derived from one specimen sequenced in a study of T cell repertoires in cytomegalovirus infection (dated by TCRdb to the late 2010s). No antigen has been assigned to these receptors. In the paper's terms, the treatment or condition label means: in vitro stimulation with specific CMV peptide epitopes to enrich CMV-specific T cells. Reads for this sample came from an Illumina HiSeq 1500. The public reads were quality trimmed at Q25 with fastp and then assembled into clones with MiXCR by TCRdb, keeping productive beta chains. CDR3 protein sequences are deduplicated, and each keeps its most common genes and DNA. Across this sample there are around 770,000 distinct CDR3 sequences, with 25% to 35% seen only once. Around 14% of the sample is held by the ten biggest clonotypes. The specimen comprised cultured CD8+ T cells from PBMCs, sampled from culture after CMV antigen stimulation. The receptors come from a human donor in good health (CMV status not recorded). Some clones in this sample may be carry-over from other donors' samples.

This clonotype was recorded at least ten times. The J gene is TRBJ1-2, the V gene TRBV7-9; tentative D call: TRBD1 (5 bases). The CDR3 is 17 amino acids. The germline CDR1 and CDR2 sequences are SEHNR and FQNEAQ (reference sequence). V was pared by 0 bases and J by 0 bases, with 14 bases between. CDR3 loop: CASSLAGQGLANYGYTF. The CDR3 bases are TGTGCCAGCAGCTTAGCTGGCCAGGGATTAGCTAACTATGGCTACACCTTC.

The chain uses TRBV6-2 or TRBV6-3 and TRBJ1-2; possible D gene TRBD1, 6 bases. The CDR3 spans 15 residues. The V and J ends lost 2 bases and 4 bases respectively, with 14 bases between them. Germline-derived CDR1 and CDR2 are MNHEY and SVGEGT. The CDR3 here is CASSYIQGTLYGYTF. The CDR3 DNA reads TGTGCCAGCAGTTACATCCAGGGGACACTCTATGGCTACACCTTC.

A few counts support this clonotype. This chain uses TRBV6-1 with TRBJ2-7, with D perhaps TRBD1 (5 bases). From germline, CDR1 is MNHNS and CDR2 SASEGT. The CDR3 is 14 amino acids. V gave up 5 bases and J gave up 2 bases, with 13 bases separating them. The CDR3 loop is CASSSRQGPYEQYV. In nucleotides, the CDR3 is TGTGCCAGCAGTAGCAGGCAGGGCCCCTACGAGCAGTACGTC.

J is TRBJ2-7 and V is TRBV7-6; D is possibly TRBD1 (7 bases). Germline CDR1 is SGHVS and CDR2 is FNYEAQ. V lost 3 bases and J 4 bases, leaving 13 bases between the germline ends. This CDR3 is 14 amino acids long. This chain's CDR3 is CASSFGGQPYEQYF. The CDR3 DNA sequence: TGTGCCAGCAGCTTCGGGGGACAGCCTTACGAGCAGTACTTC.

This sequence joins TRBV28 and TRBJ2-5; D not certain. V lost 4 bases and J 0 bases, leaving 9 bases between the germline ends. The CDR3 is made up of 14 amino acids. Germline values: CDR1 MDHEN, CDR2 SYDVKM. CDR3 sequence (DNA): TGTGCCAGCAGTTCCTGGGCAGACCAAGAGACCCAGTACTTC. It specifies CASSSWADQETQYF.

This clonotype was picked up a small number of times. This rearrangement joins TRBV6-5 to TRBJ2-1; TRBD1 is a possible D gene (5 bases). V lost 2 bases and J lost 5, with 10 bases in between. Per the germline V gene, CDR1 is MNHEY and CDR2 is SVGAGI. The CDR3 length is 14 residues. This CDR3 reads CASSYRREDNEQFF. The CDR3 DNA reads as TGTGCCAGCAGTTACCGCAGGGAAGACAATGAGCAGTTCTTC.

CDR3 amino acids: CASSFWTSGGPVNTGELFF. CDR3 bases: TGTGCCAGCAGCTTCTGGACTAGCGGGGGGCCAGTGAACACCGGGGAGCTGTTTTTT. The rearrangement links TRBV12-3 or TRBV12-4 to TRBJ2-2; 14 bases map to TRBD2. V shed 6 bases and J 1 base; nucleotides not matched to a gene: 10. The CDR3 spans 19 residues.

There are many counts of this clonotype. The chain has TRBV6-5 and TRBJ1-2; D is possibly TRBD1 (6 bases). Germline V gene sequence: CDR1 MNHEY, CDR2 SVGAGI. This CDR3 region has 13 residues. The V end lost 2 bases, the J end lost 4 bases, and 8 bases lay between the germline ends. CDR3 amino acids: CASSYEDSYGYTF. DNA of the CDR3: TGTGCCAGCAGTTACGAGGACAGCTATGGCTACACCTTC.

In this sample, this clonotype turned up many times. CDR3 loop: CASSFSRTGELFF. The DNA for the CDR3 is TGTGCCAGCAGCTTTAGTAGAACCGGGGAGCTGTTTTTT. The chain recombines TRBV11-3 with TRBJ2-2, with no clear D. Trimming removed 3 bases from V and 5 bases from J, with 7 bases in between. Germline CDR1 reads SGHNT; CDR2 reads YENEEA. The CDR3 contains 13 residues.

The table lists this clonotype with a few counts. The rearrangement links TRBV25-1 to TRBJ1-1; D is undetermined. Deletions cut 4 bases from V and 5 bases from J, with 20 bases between. Germline CDR1 MGHDK, CDR2 SYGVNS. The CDR3 extends over 16 amino acids. CDR3 in DNA: TGTGCCAGCAGTGCCTTTCGAGCAAGGGCTGGGACTGAAGCTTTCTTT. Protein: CASSAFRARAGTEAFF.

The DNA of the CDR3 is TGCGCCAGCAGCCCACCCTGGACTAGCGAGGATACGCAGTATTTT. It specifies CASSPPWTSEDTQYF. The chain carries TRBV4-1 and TRBJ2-3, with 9 bases aligning to TRBD2. Germline V CDR1 and CDR2: MGHRA, YSYEKL. J was trimmed by 6 bases and V by 4 bases; bases with no gene match: 8. There are 15 residues in the CDR3.

The V and J genes are TRBV5-4 and TRBJ2-3; D is perhaps TRBD2 (6 bases). Germline CDR1 is SGHNT and CDR2 is YYREEE (reference sequence). Trimming shortened V by 1 base and J by 1 base, and 10 bases separated the two germline ends. The CDR3 covers 15 residues. The CDR3 loop reads CASSLWTTGTDTQYF. The CDR3 coding sequence is TGTGCCAGCAGCTTGTGGACTACAGGCACAGATACGCAGTATTTT.

This clonotype turned up a few times. The rearrangement uses TRBV25-1 and TRBJ2-1; no clear D. Trimming left V 2 bases short and J 2 bases short, with 13 bases between. There are 16 residues in the CDR3. The germline V gene encodes CDR1 MGHDK and CDR2 SYGVNS. The CDR3 is CASSEAPSGPYNEQFF. CDR3 nucleotides: TGTGCCAGCAGTGAAGCCCCGAGTGGCCCCTACAATGAGCAGTTCTTC.

The rearrangement uses TRBV7-8 and TRBJ2-1; D might be TRBD1 or TRBD2, each matching 7 bases. The V gene's germline CDR1 is SGHVS and CDR2 FQNEAQ. Trimming cost V 5 bases and J 0 bases, with 14 bases left between them. This CDR3 region has 16 residues. DNA of the CDR3: TGTGCCAGCAGCGCACCAGGGGGGGTCTCCTACAATGAGCAGTTCTTC. Residues: CASSAPGGVSYNEQFF.

The chain uses TRBV4-1 and TRBJ2-1, with 7 bases fitting TRBD1. The germline gives CDR1 MGHRA, CDR2 YSYEKL. After removal of 3 bases from V and 0 bases from J, the junction contained 5 bases not matched to a gene. This CDR3 is built from 16 residues. The CDR3 sequence is CASSHPGTDSYNEQFF. In nucleotides, the CDR3 is TGCGCCAGCAGCCACCCCGGGACAGACTCCTACAATGAGCAGTTCTTC.

The chain carries TRBV13 and TRBJ1-2; TRBD1 aligns across 7 bases. From germline, CDR1 is PRHDT and CDR2 FYEKMQ (reference sequence). This CDR3 contains 14 residues. J gave up 4 bases and V 3 bases, and 5 bases lay outside the gene matches. This CDR3 reads CASSLLTGTYGYTF. The CDR3 nucleotides read TGTGCCAGCAGCTTGCTGACAGGGACCTATGGCTACACCTTC.

This clonotype was counted only a few times. The rearrangement joins TRBV7-6 to TRBJ1-1, with no clear D. The CDR3 totals 14 residues. Trimming removed 4 bases from V and 0 bases from J, with 9 bases in between. The germline CDR1 and CDR2 sequences are SGHVS and FNYEAQ. CDR3 loop: CASSWEPMNTEAFF. The CDR3 coding sequence is TGTGCCAGCAGCTGGGAACCTATGAACACTGAAGCTTTCTTT.

This clonotype was seen at least ten times. J is TRBJ2-3 and V is TRBV7-8; D not resolved. Germline V lookup: CDR1 SGHVS, CDR2 FQNEAQ. The CDR3 has 11 residues. V was clipped by 5 bases and J by 2 bases, with 2 bases between them. Here the CDR3 reads CASSTTDTQYF. The CDR3 coding sequence is TGTGCCAGCAGCACCACAGATACGCAGTATTTT.

The V gene is TRBV12-3 or TRBV12-4, the J gene TRBJ1-2, with TRBD1 identical over 7 bases. Trimming removed 7 bases from V and 6 bases from J; junction bases left unmatched: 14. This CDR3 has 15 amino acids. CDR3 in DNA: TGTGCCAGCACCTCTCCTGCGACAGGGATACATGGCTACACCTTC. This codes for CASTSPATGIHGYTF.

This clonotype was detected a few times. For the CDR3, the DNA is TGTGCCAGCAGTGAATCCTTAAATCAGCCCCAGCATTTT. It specifies CASSESLNQPQHF. V and J are TRBV25-1 and TRBJ1-5; D unresolved. The V end lost 1 base, the J end lost 4 bases, and 5 bases lay between the germline ends. The CDR3 extends over 13 amino acids. CDR1 is MGHDK, CDR2 SYGVNS, per germline. The full variable domain, in which reference TRBV25-1 and TRBJ1-5 provide the parts outside the CDR3, is EADIYQTPRYLVIGTGKKITLECSQTMGHDKMYWYQQDPGMELHLIHYSYGVNSTEKGDLSSESTVSRIRTEHFPLTLESARPSHTSQYLCASSESLNQPQHFGDGTRLSIL.

The V call is TRBV5-1, the J call TRBJ2-5, with 12 bases aligning to TRBD1. The CDR3 spans 15 residues. Germline V lookup: CDR1 SGHRS, CDR2 YFSETQ. V trimming: 1 base; J trimming: 4 bases; junction bases outside the gene matches: 2. CDR3 nucleotide sequence: TGCGCCAGCAGCTTGATGGGACAGGGGGCAGAGACCCAGTACTTC. As protein: CASSLMGQGAETQYF.